The clone carrying this TCR beta chain came up a few times. The antigen remains unidentified. This specimen belongs to a study of vaccination effects on CD4 cells after COVID-19. ViraFEST assay sequencing came after antigen-specific CD4+ T cells were expanded with viral peptide pools. A 10-day culture period preceded the isolation of CD4+ T cells. Participants received two doses of either the BNT162b2 or mRNA-1273 vaccine. Clones were sequenced by immunoSEQ multiplex PCR, and TCRdb holds only the in-frame ones, with some missing. This table holds about 24,000 clones, approximately 80% found once. The CDR3 is 13 amino acids. V was pared by 6 bases and J by 0 bases, with 6 bases between.

The specimen comprised CD4+ T cells from PBMCs cultured with SARS-CoV-2 spike peptides, sampled after COVID-19 vaccination. The chain uses TRBV12-3 or TRBV12-4 and TRBJ1-3; D unclear. The TCR was taken from a human donor who received a COVID-19 vaccine. Some clones in this sample may be carry-over from other donors' samples. CDR3 DNA sequence: TGTGCCAGCAGCCCGTACTCTGGAAACACCATATATTTT. This encodes CASSPYSGNTIYF.